The TCR beta chain under discussion was sequenced for a study of shared clonotypes between healthy human individuals. Study-wide background: CD8 memory received one plate per donor, CD8 naive two, CD4 memory three and CD4 naive three.

Each subset's genomic DNA was shared equally among a number of immunoSEQ plates. Each sorted subset replicate got 200 ng genomic DNA, approximately 27,000 genomes. This table comes from immunoSEQ multiplex PCR, and its TCRdb copy is limited to in-frame clones, with some not included. The repertoire includes some 2.3 million clones, just over 90% of them detected once, and about 0.37% sits in the top ten. Looked up from germline, CDR1 is MNHNS and CDR2 is SASEGT. V lost 2 bases to trimming and J lost 7 bases, with 14 bases between them. The CDR3 covers 14 residues. The sequence derives from a man younger than 30 in good health. Some clones in this sample may be carry-over from other donors' samples. The genes are TRBV6-1 and TRBJ1-1; perhaps TRBD1 as D (6 bases). Input material: naive CD4+ T cells from PBMCs. Subset indicated: CD45RA+ positively selected. CDR3 sequence: CASSEFRGGGEAFF. As DNA, the CDR3 is TGTGCCAGCAGTGAATTCCGGGGAGGGGGTGAAGCTTTCTTT.